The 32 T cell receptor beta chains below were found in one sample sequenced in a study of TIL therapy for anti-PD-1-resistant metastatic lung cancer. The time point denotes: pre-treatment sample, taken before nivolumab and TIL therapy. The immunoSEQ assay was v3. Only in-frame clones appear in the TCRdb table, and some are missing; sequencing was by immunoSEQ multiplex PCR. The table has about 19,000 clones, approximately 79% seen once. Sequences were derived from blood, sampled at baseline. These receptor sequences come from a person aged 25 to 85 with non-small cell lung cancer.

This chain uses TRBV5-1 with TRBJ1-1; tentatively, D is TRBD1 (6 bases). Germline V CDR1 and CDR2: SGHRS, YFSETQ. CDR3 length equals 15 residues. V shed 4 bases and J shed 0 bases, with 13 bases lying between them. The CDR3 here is CASSGRTDMNTEAFF. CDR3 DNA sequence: TGCGCCAGCAGCGGGCGGACAGACATGAACACTGAAGCTTTCTTT.

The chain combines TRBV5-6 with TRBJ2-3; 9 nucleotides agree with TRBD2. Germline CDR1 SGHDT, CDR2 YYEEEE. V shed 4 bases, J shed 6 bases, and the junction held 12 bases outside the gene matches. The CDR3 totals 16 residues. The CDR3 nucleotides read TGTGCCAGCAGCATGGGTAGCGGGGGTACTTGGGATACGCAGTATTTT. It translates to CASSMGSGGTWDTQYF.

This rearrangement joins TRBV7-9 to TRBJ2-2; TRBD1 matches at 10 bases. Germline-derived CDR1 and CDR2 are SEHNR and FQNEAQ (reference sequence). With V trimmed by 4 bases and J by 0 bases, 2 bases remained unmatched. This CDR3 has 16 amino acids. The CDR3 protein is CASSWTGGTNTGELFF. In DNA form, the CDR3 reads TGTGCCAGCAGCTGGACAGGGGGGACGAACACCGGGGAGCTGTTTTTT.

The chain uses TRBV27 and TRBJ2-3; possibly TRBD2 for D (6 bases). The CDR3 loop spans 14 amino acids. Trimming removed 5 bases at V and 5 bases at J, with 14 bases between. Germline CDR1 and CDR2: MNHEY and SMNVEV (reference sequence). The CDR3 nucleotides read TGTGCCAGCAGTGGGGGACTCCCCGGAGATACGCAGTATTTT. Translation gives CASSGGLPGDTQYF.

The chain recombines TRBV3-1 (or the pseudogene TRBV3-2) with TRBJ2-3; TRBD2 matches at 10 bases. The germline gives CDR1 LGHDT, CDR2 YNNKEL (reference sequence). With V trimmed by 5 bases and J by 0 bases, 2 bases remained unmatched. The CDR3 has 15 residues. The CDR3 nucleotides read TGTGCCAGCAGCGCGACTAGCGGGAGCACAGATACGCAGTATTTT. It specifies CASSATSGSTDTQYF.

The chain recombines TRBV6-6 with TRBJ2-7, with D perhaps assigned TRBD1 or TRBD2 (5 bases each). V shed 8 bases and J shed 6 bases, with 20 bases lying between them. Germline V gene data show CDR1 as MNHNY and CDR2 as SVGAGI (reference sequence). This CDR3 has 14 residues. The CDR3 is CASQENVEGREQYF. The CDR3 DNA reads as TGTGCCAGCCAGGAGAACGTAGAGGGGCGCGAGCAGTACTTC.

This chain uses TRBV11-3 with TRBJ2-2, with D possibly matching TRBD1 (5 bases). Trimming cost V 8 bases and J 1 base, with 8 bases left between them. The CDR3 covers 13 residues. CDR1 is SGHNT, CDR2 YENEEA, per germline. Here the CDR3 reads CASGARNTGELFF. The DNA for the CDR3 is TGTGCCAGCGGGGCTCGGAACACCGGGGAGCTGTTTTTT.

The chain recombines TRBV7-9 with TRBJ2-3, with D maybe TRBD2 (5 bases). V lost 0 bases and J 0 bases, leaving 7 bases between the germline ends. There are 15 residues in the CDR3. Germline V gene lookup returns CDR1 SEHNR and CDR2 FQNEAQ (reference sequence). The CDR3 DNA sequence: TGTGCCAGCAGCTTAGCGAGCGGAAGCACAGATACGCAGTATTTT. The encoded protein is CASSLASGSTDTQYF.

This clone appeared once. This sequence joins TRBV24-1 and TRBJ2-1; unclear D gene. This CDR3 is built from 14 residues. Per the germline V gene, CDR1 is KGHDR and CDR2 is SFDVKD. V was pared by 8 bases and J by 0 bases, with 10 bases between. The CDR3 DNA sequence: TGTGCCACCAAAAAGGGAAGCTCCTACAATGAGCAGTTCTTC. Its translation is CATKKGSSYNEQFF.

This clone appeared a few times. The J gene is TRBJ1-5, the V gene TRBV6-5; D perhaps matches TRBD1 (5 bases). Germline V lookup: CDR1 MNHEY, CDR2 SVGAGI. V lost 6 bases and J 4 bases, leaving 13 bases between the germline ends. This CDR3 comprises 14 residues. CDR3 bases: TGTGCCAGCAGGGGGCATGGCCAAAATCAGCCCCAGCATTTT. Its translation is CASRGHGQNQPQHF.

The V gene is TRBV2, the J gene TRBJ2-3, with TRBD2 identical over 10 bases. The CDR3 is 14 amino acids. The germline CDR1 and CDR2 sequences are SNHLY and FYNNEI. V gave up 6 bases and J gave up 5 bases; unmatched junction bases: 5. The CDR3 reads CASRPLAGVDTQYF. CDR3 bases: TGTGCCAGCAGGCCTCTAGCGGGAGTAGATACGCAGTATTTT.

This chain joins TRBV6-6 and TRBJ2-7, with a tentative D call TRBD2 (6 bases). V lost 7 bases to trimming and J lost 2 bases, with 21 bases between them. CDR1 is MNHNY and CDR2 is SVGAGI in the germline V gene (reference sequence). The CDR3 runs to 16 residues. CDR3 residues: CASTLLGGEPPYEQYF. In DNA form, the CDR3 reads TGTGCCAGCACCTTGTTAGGCGGGGAGCCCCCCTACGAGCAGTACTTC.

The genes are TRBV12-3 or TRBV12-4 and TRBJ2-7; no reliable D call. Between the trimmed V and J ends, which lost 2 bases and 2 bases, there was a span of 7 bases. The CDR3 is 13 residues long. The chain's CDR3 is CASSLFTPYEQYF. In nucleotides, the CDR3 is TGTGCCAGCAGTTTATTTACCCCCTACGAGCAGTACTTC.

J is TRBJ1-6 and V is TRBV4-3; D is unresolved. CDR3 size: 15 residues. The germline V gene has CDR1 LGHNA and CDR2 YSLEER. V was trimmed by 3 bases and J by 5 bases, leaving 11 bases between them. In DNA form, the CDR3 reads TGCGCCAGCAGCCAGAACAGCTTCAATAATTCACCCCTCCACTTT. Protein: CASSQNSFNNSPLHF.

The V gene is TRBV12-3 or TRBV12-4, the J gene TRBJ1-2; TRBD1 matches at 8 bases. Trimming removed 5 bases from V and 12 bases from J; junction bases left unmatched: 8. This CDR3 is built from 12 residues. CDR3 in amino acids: CASSTLQGGDTF. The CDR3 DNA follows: TGTGCCAGCAGTACCTTACAGGGGGGCGACACCTTC.

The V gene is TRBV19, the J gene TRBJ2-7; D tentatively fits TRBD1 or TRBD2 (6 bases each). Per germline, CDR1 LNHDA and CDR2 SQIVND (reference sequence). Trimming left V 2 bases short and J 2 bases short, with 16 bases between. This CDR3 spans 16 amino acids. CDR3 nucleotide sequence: TGTGCCAGTAGTATAAGGTGGGGGGCCTCCACCTACGAGCAGTACTTC. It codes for CASSIRWGASTYEQYF.

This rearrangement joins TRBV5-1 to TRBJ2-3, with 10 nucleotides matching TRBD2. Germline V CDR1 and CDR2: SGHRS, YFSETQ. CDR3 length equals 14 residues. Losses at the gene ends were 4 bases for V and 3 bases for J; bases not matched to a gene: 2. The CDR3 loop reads CASSPTSGTDTQYF. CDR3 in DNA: TGCGCCAGCAGCCCGACTAGCGGGACAGATACGCAGTATTTT.

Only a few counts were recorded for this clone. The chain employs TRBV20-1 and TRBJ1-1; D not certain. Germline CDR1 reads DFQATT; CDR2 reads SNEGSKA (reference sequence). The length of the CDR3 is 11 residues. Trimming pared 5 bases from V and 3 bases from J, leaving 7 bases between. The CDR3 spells CSAPLHTEAFF. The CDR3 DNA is TGCAGTGCTCCACTCCACACTGAAGCTTTCTTT.

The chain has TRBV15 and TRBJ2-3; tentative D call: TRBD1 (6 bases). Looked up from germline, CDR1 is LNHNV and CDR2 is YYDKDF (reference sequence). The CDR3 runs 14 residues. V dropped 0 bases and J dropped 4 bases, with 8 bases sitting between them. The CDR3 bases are TGTGCCACCAGCAGAGACAGGGGTCCAGATACGCAGTATTTT. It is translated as CATSRDRGPDTQYF.

CDR3 protein: CASSPIAQGMNTEAFF. CDR3 nucleotide sequence: TGTGCCAGTAGTCCGATAGCCCAGGGGATGAACACTGAAGCTTTCTTT. The V call is TRBV19, the J call TRBJ1-1; D possibly corresponds to TRBD1 (6 bases). Germline CDR1 and CDR2: LNHDA and SQIVND (reference sequence). This CDR3 comprises 16 residues. Trimming cost V 5 bases and J 0 bases, with 16 bases left between them.

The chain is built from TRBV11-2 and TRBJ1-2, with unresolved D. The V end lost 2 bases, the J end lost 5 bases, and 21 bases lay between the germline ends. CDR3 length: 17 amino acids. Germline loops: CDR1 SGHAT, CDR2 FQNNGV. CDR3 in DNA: TGTGCCAGCAGCTTACAAGCCGGGATGGCTGTGTGGTATGGCTACACCTTC. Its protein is CASSLQAGMAVWYGYTF.

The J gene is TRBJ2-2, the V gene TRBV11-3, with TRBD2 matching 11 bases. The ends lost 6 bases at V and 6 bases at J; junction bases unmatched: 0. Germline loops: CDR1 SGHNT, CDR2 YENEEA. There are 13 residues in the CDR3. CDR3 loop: CASRLAGAGELFF. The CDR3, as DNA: TGTGCCAGCAGACTAGCGGGAGCCGGGGAGCTGTTTTTT.

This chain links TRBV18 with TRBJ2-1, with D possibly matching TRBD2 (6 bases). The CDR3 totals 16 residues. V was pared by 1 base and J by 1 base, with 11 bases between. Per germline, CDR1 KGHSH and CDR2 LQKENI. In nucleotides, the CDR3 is TGTGCCAGCTCACCACGGTCAGCGGGTTCCTACAATGAGCAGTTCTTC. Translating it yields CASSPRSAGSYNEQFF.

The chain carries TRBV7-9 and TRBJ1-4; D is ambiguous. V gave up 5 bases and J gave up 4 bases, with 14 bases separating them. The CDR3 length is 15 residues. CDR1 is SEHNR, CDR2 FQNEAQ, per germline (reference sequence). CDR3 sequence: CASSVVRLNNEKLFF. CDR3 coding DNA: TGTGCCAGCAGCGTCGTCAGGCTGAATAATGAAAAACTGTTTTTT.

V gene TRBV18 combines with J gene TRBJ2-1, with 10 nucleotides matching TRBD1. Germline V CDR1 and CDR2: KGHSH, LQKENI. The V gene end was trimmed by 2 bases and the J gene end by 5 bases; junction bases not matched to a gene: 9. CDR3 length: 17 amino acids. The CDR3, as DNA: TGTGCCAGCTCACCAAAGGTAGGGACAGGGGACCACAATGAGCAGTTCTTC. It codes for CASSPKVGTGDHNEQFF.

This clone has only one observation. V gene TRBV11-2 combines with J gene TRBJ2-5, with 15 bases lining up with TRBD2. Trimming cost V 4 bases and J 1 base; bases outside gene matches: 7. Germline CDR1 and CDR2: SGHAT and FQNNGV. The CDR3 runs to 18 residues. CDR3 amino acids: CASSSWTSGGATQETQYF. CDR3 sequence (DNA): TGTGCCAGCAGCTCCTGGACTAGCGGGGGGGCTACCCAAGAGACCCAGTACTTC.

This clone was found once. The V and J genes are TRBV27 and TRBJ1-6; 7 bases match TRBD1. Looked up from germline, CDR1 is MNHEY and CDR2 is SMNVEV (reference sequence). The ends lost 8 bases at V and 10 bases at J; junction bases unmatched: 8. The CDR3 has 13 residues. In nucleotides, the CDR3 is TGTGCCAGCGGAAACAGGGGACAGTCACCCCTCCACTTT. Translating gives CASGNRGQSPLHF.

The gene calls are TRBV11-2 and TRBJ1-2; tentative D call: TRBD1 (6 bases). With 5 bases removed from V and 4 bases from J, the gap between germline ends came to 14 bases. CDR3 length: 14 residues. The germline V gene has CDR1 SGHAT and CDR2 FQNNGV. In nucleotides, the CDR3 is TGTGCCAGCAGCGGCTTGAGGGGGTTCTATGGCTACACCTTC. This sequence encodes CASSGLRGFYGYTF.

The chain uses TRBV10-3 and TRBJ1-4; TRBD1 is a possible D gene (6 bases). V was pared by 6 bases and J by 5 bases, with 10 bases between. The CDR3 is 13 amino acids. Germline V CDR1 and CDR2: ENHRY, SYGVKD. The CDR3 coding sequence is TGTGCCATCAGACGGGGGACAAATGAAAAACTGTTTTTT. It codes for CAIRRGTNEKLFF.

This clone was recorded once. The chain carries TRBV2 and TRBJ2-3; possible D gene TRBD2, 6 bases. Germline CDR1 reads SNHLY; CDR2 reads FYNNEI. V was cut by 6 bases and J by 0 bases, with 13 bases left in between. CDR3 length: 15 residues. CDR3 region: CASRLGSGSTDTQYF. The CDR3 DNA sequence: TGTGCCAGCAGGCTCGGTAGCGGCAGCACAGATACGCAGTATTTT.

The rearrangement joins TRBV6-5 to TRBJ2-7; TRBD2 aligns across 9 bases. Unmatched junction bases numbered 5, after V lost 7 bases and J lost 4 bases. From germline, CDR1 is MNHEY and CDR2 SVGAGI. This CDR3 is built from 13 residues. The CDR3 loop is CASTSGIMYEQYF. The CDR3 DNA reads TGTGCCAGCACTAGCGGGATAATGTACGAGCAGTACTTC.

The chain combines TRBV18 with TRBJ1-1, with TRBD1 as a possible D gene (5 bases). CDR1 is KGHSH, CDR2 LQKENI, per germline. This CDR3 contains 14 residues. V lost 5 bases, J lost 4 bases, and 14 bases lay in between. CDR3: CASSGAGGSTEAFF. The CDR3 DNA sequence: TGTGCCAGCTCAGGGGCTGGGGGTTCCACTGAAGCTTTCTTT.